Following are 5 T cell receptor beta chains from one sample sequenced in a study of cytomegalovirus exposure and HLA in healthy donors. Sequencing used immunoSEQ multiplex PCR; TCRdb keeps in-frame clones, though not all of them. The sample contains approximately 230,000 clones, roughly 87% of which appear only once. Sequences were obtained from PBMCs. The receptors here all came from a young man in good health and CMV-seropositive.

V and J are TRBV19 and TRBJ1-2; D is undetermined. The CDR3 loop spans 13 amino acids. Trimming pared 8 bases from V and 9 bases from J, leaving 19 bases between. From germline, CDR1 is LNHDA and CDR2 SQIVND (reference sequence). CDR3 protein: CASGSADLYRYTF. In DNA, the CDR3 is TGTGCCAGTGGATCGGCAGATCTTTATCGCTACACCTTC.

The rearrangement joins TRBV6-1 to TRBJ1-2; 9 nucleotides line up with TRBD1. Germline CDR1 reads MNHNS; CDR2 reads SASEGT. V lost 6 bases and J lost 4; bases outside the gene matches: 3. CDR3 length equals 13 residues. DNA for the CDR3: TGTGCCAGCAGACAGGGGGCGAGCTATGGCTACACCTTC. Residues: CASRQGASYGYTF.

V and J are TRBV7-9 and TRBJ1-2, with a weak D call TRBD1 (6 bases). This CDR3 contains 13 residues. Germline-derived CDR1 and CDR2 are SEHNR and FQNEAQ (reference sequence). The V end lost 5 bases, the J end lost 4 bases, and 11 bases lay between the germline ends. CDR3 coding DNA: TGTGCCAGCAGCCAGGACAGCCCCTATGGCTACACCTTC. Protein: CASSQDSPYGYTF.

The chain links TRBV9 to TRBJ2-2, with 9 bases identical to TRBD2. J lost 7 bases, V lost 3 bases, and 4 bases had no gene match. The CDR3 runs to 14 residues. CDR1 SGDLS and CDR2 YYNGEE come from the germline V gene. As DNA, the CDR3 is TGTGCCAGCAGCGCGGGACTAGCCGTCGGGGAGCTGTTTTTT. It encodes CASSAGLAVGELFF. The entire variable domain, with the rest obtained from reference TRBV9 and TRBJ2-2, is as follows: DSGVTQTPKHLITATGQRVTLRCSPRSGDLSVYWYQQSLDQGLQFLIQYYNGEERAKGNILERFSAQQFPDLHSELNLSSLELGDSALYFCASSAGLAVGELFFGEGSRLTVL.

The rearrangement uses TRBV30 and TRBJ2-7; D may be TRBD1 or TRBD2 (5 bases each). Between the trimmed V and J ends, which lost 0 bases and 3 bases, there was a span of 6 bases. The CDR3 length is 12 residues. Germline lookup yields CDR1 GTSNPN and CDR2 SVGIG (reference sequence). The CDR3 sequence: CAWSVGGYEQYF. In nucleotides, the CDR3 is TGTGCCTGGAGTGTTGGGGGCTACGAGCAGTACTTC.